Following are 3 T cell receptor beta chains from one sample sequenced in a study of blood T cell repertoires in COVID-19. Assay used: immunoSEQ multiplex PCR; TCRdb lists only in-frame clones, some missing. This table has around 220,000 clones, roughly 89% appearing once. Sequencing was performed on PBMCs or T cells enriched from blood (not recorded which). All receptors derive from a woman aged 40 to 55 who had recovered from COVID-19.

This CDR3 reads CASSIGTSGRNEQFF. CDR3 in DNA: TGTGCCAGTAGTATAGGGACTAGCGGGAGGAATGAGCAGTTCTTC. The genes are TRBV19 and TRBJ2-1, with TRBD2 identical over 14 bases. V was pared by 1 base and J by 7 bases, with 0 bases of the junction left unmatched. The germline V gene encodes CDR1 LNHDA and CDR2 SQIVND (reference sequence). The CDR3 contains 15 residues. Supplemented by reference TRBV19 and TRBJ2-1, the full variable domain reads DGGITQSPKYLFRKEGQNVTLSCEQNLNHDAMYWYRQDPGQGLRLIYYSQIVNDFQKGDIAEGYSVSREKKESFPLTVTSAQKNPTAFYLCASSIGTSGRNEQFFGPGTRLTVL.

The chain combines TRBV4-1 with TRBJ1-3; TRBD1 aligns across 8 bases. The CDR3 loop spans 16 amino acids. The germline V gene encodes CDR1 MGHRA and CDR2 YSYEKL. V was pared by 4 bases and J by 0 bases, with 5 bases of the junction left unmatched. The CDR3 sequence is CASSRGQGISGNTIYF. The CDR3 bases are TGCGCCAGCAGCCGAGGACAGGGCATCTCTGGAAACACCATATATTTT.

This rearrangement joins TRBV5-1 to TRBJ2-2, with 9 bases lining up with TRBD1. J lost 7 bases, V lost 4 bases, and 8 bases had no gene match. In germline, CDR1 is SGHRS, CDR2 YFSETQ. CDR3 length: 15 residues. This CDR3 is CASSDPRQGVGELFF. Here the CDR3 DNA reads TGCGCCAGCAGCGACCCTCGACAGGGGGTCGGGGAGCTGTTTTTT.